This entry features one TCR beta chain sequence. The antigen remains undetermined. This sample is drawn from a study of cytomegalovirus exposure and HLA in healthy donors. Profiled with immunoSEQ multiplex PCR; TCRdb holds only in-frame clones, not every one. In the table there are some 160,000 clones, 70% to 90% of which are singletons. The CDR3 has 18 amino acids. CDR1 is MDHEN, CDR2 SYDVKM, per germline. V was clipped by 8 bases and J by 4 bases; unmatched bases: 17. Whole-study results and caveats: There were a few CMV-associated chains whose specificity for CMV antigens was confirmed in vitro. The study labeled fewer than 200 TCR beta chains cytomegalovirus-associated.

The chain recombines TRBV28 with TRBJ2-6; TRBD2 aligns across 7 bases. Sequencing was performed on PBMCs. The sequence came from a man aged 18 to 29 in good health and CMV-seronegative. The CDR3: CASLGRRGTARGANVLTF. The CDR3 region has the DNA TGTGCCAGCCTAGGGCGGCGGGGGACCGCGAGAGGGGCCAACGTCCTGACTTTC. Complete variable domain (other parts from reference TRBV28 and TRBJ2-6): DVKVTQSSRYLVKRTGEKVFLECVQDMDHENMFWYRQDPGLGLRLIYFSYDVKMKEKGDIPEGYSVSREKKERFSLILESASTNQTSMYLCASLGRRGTARGANVLTFGAGSRLTVL.